The 31 T cell receptor beta chains given below trace back to one sample, sequenced in a study of blood T cell repertoires in COVID-19. The protocol was immunoSEQ multiplex PCR, while the TCRdb copy is restricted to in-frame clones and leaves out a portion. The sample has 250,000 or so clones; under 85% are singletons. Material: PBMCs or T cells enriched from blood (not recorded which). These receptors all come from a man between 60 and 75 years old who had recovered from COVID-19.

The chain has TRBV6-6 and TRBJ1-5; tentatively, D is TRBD1 (5 bases). V was trimmed by 2 bases and J by 5 bases, leaving 13 bases between them. The CDR3 loop spans 15 amino acids. Germline values: CDR1 MNHNY, CDR2 SVGAGI (reference sequence). CDR3 sequence: CASSYGGDRDQPQHF. CDR3 bases: TGTGCCAGCAGTTACGGCGGGGACCGGGATCAGCCCCAGCATTTT.

The rearrangement uses TRBV7-8 and TRBJ2-5; D remains ambiguous. The CDR3 covers 15 residues. Germline V lookup: CDR1 SGHVS, CDR2 FQNEAQ. Trimming took 1 base from V and 1 from J, leaving 10 bases between them. CDR3 loop: CASSLVFASQETQYF. The CDR3 DNA reads as TGTGCCAGCAGCTTAGTGTTTGCTAGCCAAGAGACCCAGTACTTC.

This chain connects TRBV4-3 to TRBJ1-4; D is perhaps TRBD1 (5 bases). Germline V lookup: CDR1 LGHNA, CDR2 YSLEER. Trimming shortened V by 1 base and J by 10 bases, and 22 bases separated the two germline ends. This CDR3 is built from 17 residues. CDR3 in DNA: TGCGCCAGCAGCCAAGTGTATCCCGGGGGTAAGGGCGGAAAACTGTTTTTT. Translated, it gives CASSQVYPGGKGGKLFF.

The V call is TRBV5-1, the J call TRBJ1-2; D unclear. Trimming cost V 4 bases and J 1 base, with 14 bases left between them. Germline CDR1 SGHRS, CDR2 YFSETQ. The CDR3 runs 15 residues. The CDR3 here is CASSLGQARNYGYTF. The CDR3 DNA reads TGCGCCAGCAGCCTTGGGCAGGCGCGTAACTATGGCTACACCTTC.

The chain links TRBV29-1 to TRBJ1-1; 10 nucleotides match TRBD1. CDR3 length equals 16 residues. V was clipped by 2 bases and J by 4 bases; unmatched bases: 10. Germline CDR1 SQVTM, CDR2 ANQGSEA. CDR3 in DNA: TGCAGCGTTGAATCTCGGACAGGGGGACGGAGCACTGAAGCTTTCTTT. Its translation is CSVESRTGGRSTEAFF.

This clone was counted once. V usage is TRBV10-1 and J usage is TRBJ1-5; 8 positions agree with TRBD1. The germline gives CDR1 WNHNN, CDR2 SYGVQD (reference sequence). J was trimmed by 6 bases and V by 5 bases; bases with no gene match: 6. The CDR3 is 14 amino acids. The DNA for the CDR3 is TGCGCCAGCAGTCCCACAGGGGGTGTTCAGCCCCAGCATTTT. Translating it yields CASSPTGGVQPQHF.

This clone was seen just once. This sequence joins TRBV12-5 and TRBJ2-3; 11 bases are shared with TRBD2. CDR1 LGHNT and CDR2 FRNRAP come from the germline V gene. The CDR3 loop spans 18 amino acids. J gave up 0 bases and V 3 bases, and 8 bases lay outside the gene matches. The CDR3: CASGFSSGGRASTDTQYF. The CDR3 DNA sequence: TGTGCTAGTGGTTTTTCTAGCGGGGGGCGTGCTAGCACAGATACGCAGTATTTT.

J is TRBJ1-2 and V is TRBV24-1; 9 bases fit TRBD1. Germline V gene lookup returns CDR1 KGHDR and CDR2 SFDVKD. The trim removed 9 bases at V and 7 bases at J, leaving 8 bases unmatched. The CDR3 length is 13 residues. The CDR3 nucleotides read TGTGCCACCGGTCCGGGACAGGGAGTTGGCTACACCTTC. It codes for CATGPGQGVGYTF.

The rearrangement uses TRBV18 and TRBJ1-1; 10 bases line up with TRBD1. CDR3 length: 16 amino acids. Trimming at V came to 4 bases and at J to 0 bases, leaving 5 bases not matched to a gene. The germline V gene encodes CDR1 KGHSH and CDR2 LQKENI. The CDR3 DNA reads as TGTGCCAGCTCACTCGGACAGGGGGTCATGAACACTGAAGCTTTCTTT. It specifies CASSLGQGVMNTEAFF. Filled out from reference TRBV18 and TRBJ1-1, the complete variable domain reads NAGVMQNPRHLVRRRGQEARLRCSPMKGHSHVYWYRQLPEEGLKFMVYLQKENIIDESGMPKERFSAEFPKEGPSILRIQQVVRGDSAAYFCASSLGQGVMNTEAFFGQGTRLTVV.

This chain connects TRBV23-1 to TRBJ2-2; D is perhaps TRBD1 (6 bases). TRBV23-1 is given ORF status, its function remaining uncertain. CDR3 size: 19 residues. V shed 4 bases and J shed 4 bases, with 25 bases lying between them. Written as DNA, the CDR3 is TGCGCCAGCAGTCCCAATAATCGAGCCCGACAGGAGACCACCGGGGAGCTGTTTTTT. Translating gives CASSPNNRARQETTGELFF.

The chain uses TRBV6-2 or TRBV6-3 and TRBJ1-2; 10 bases align to TRBD1. Germline CDR1 MNHEY, CDR2 SVGEGT. This CDR3 is built from 15 residues. V shed 0 bases, J shed 4 bases, and the junction held 2 bases outside the gene matches. The CDR3 DNA is TGTGCCAGCAGTTACTCGGGACAGGGGTCCTATGGCTACACCTTC. It yields the protein CASSYSGQGSYGYTF.

The chain joins TRBV7-9 to TRBJ1-2; maybe TRBD1 (5 bases). The CDR3 is 14 amino acids. Trimming took 1 base from V and 4 from J, leaving 10 bases between them. Germline loops: CDR1 SEHNR, CDR2 FQNEAQ (reference sequence). CDR3 residues: CASSLVSGSYGYTF. CDR3 nucleotide sequence: TGTGCCAGCAGCTTAGTTTCAGGGTCCTATGGCTACACCTTC.

This chain links TRBV16 with TRBJ1-1; no firm D call. Trimming left V 2 bases short and J 1 base short, with 14 bases between. There are 16 residues in the CDR3. Germline V gene sequence: CDR1 KGHSY, CDR2 FQNENV. The DNA of the CDR3 is TGTGCCAGCAGCCAACGTTGGGCCAGAGAGAACACTGAAGCTTTCTTT. The encoded protein is CASSQRWARENTEAFF. The entire variable domain, with the rest obtained from reference TRBV16 and TRBJ1-1, is as follows: GEEVAQTPKHLVRGEGQKAKLYCAPIKGHSYVFWYQQVLKNEFKFLISFQNENVFDETGMPKERFSAKCLPNSPCSLEIQATKLEDSAVYFCASSQRWARENTEAFFGQGTRLTVV.

The J gene is TRBJ1-2, the V gene TRBV6-2 or TRBV6-3; D unclear. CDR3 length: 13 residues. Germline CDR1 is MNHEY and CDR2 is SVGEGT. V lost 5 bases to trimming and J lost 2 bases, with 9 bases between them. For the CDR3, the DNA is TGTGCCAGCAGTGACACACTGAACTATGGCTACACCTTC. It translates to CASSDTLNYGYTF.

V gene TRBV11-3 combines with J gene TRBJ2-2; 11 bases match TRBD2. The length of the CDR3 is 15 residues. CDR1 and CDR2 (germline): SGHNT, YENEEA. The trim removed 6 bases at V and 2 bases at J, leaving 2 bases unmatched. The CDR3 reads CASSTSGGNTGELFF. CDR3 in DNA: TGTGCCAGCAGTACTAGCGGGGGTAACACCGGGGAGCTGTTTTTT. The variable domain in full, with the rest retrieved from reference TRBV11-3 and TRBJ2-2, is EAGVVQSPRYKIIEKKQPVAFWCNPISGHNTLYWYLQNLGQGPELLIRYENEEAVDDSQLPKDRFSAERLKGVDSTLKIQPAELGDSAVYLCASSTSGGNTGELFFGEGSRLTVL.

This clone was recorded a few times. The chain has TRBV11-3 and TRBJ2-5; D might be TRBD1 (6 bases). Trimming cost V 0 bases and J 3 bases, with 11 bases left between them. The CDR3 spans 15 residues. Germline V gene sequence: CDR1 SGHNT, CDR2 YENEEA. The CDR3 region has the DNA TGTGCCAGCAGCTTAGATCTCTGGACAGAAGAGACCCAGTACTTC. The encoded protein is CASSLDLWTEETQYF. Using reference TRBV11-3 and TRBJ2-5 for the parts outside the CDR3, the full variable domain is EAGVVQSPRYKIIEKKQPVAFWCNPISGHNTLYWYLQNLGQGPELLIRYENEEAVDDSQLPKDRFSAERLKGVDSTLKIQPAELGDSAVYLCASSLDLWTEETQYFGPGTRLLVL.

The J gene is TRBJ1-1, the V gene TRBV7-2; tentative D call: TRBD1 (5 bases). This CDR3 is built from 17 residues. Germline V gene lookup returns CDR1 SGHTA and CDR2 FQGNSA. Trimming left V 2 bases short and J 6 bases short, with 22 bases between. The CDR3 bases are TGTGCCAGCAGCTTAAACCCTCCAGCAGGGCGGCTCGCTGAAGCTTTCTTT. It codes for CASSLNPPAGRLAEAFF.

The V gene is TRBV25-1, the J gene TRBJ1-6, with D uncertain. Germline-derived CDR1 and CDR2 are MGHDK and SYGVNS. V was cut by 3 bases and J by 6 bases, with 9 bases left in between. This CDR3 has 14 residues. This CDR3 is CASSDLQSNSPLHF. The CDR3 DNA sequence: TGTGCCAGCAGTGATTTACAGTCTAATTCACCCCTCCACTTT.

Many counts were recorded for this clone. CDR3 sequence: CASSLEQGYNTEAFF. The DNA of the CDR3 is TGCGCCAGCAGCTTGGAACAGGGTTATAACACTGAAGCTTTCTTT. J is TRBJ1-1 and V is TRBV5-1, with D maybe TRBD1 (6 bases). There are 15 residues in the CDR3. The germline V and J ends were trimmed by 0 bases and 2 bases, with 11 bases remaining between them. Germline values: CDR1 SGHRS, CDR2 YFSETQ.

V is TRBV7-2 and J is TRBJ2-1; D might be TRBD1 (6 bases). Germline CDR1 reads SGHTA; CDR2 reads FQGNSA. The CDR3 sequence is 16 residues long. Trimming stripped 2 bases from V and 0 bases from J, with 11 bases between. The CDR3 loop reads CASSLFGGLSYNEQFF. The CDR3 coding sequence is TGTGCCAGCAGCTTATTTGGGGGCCTCTCCTACAATGAGCAGTTCTTC. Full variable domain (outside the CDR3, taken from reference TRBV7-2 and TRBJ2-1): GAGVSQSPSNKVTEKGKDVELRCDPISGHTALYWYRQSLGQGLEFLIYFQGNSAPDKSGLPSDRFSAERTGGSVSTLTIQRTQQEDSAVYLCASSLFGGLSYNEQFFGPGTRLTVL.

This clone was found a few times. The chain is built from TRBV5-1 and TRBJ2-3, with 11 bases aligning to TRBD2. With 4 bases clipped from V and 3 bases from J, the junction kept 4 bases outside the gene matches. CDR3 length: 15 residues. Germline V gene sequence: CDR1 SGHRS, CDR2 YFSETQ. The CDR3 bases are TGCGCCAGCAGCCGAATAGCGGGGGGGACAGATACGCAGTATTTT. Protein: CASSRIAGGTDTQYF.

The V gene is TRBV19, the J gene TRBJ1-2, with 11 positions matching TRBD1. The CDR3 has 13 amino acids. J gave up 7 bases and V 6 bases, and 4 bases lay outside the gene matches. Germline loops: CDR1 LNHDA, CDR2 SQIVND (reference sequence). CDR3 in DNA: TGTGCCAGTAGGGACAGGGGGCATCCTGGCTACACCTTC. It yields the protein CASRDRGHPGYTF.

The rearrangement uses TRBV24-1 and TRBJ2-7; 8 bases map to TRBD2. V was pared by 3 bases and J by 2 bases, with 5 bases of the junction left unmatched. This CDR3 is built from 15 residues. Looked up from germline, CDR1 is KGHDR and CDR2 is SFDVKD. CDR3 protein: CATSDGLAHPYEQYF. The CDR3 nucleotides are TGTGCCACCAGTGATGGACTAGCACACCCCTACGAGCAGTACTTC.

The chain carries TRBV19 and TRBJ2-2, with D possibly matching TRBD2 (7 bases). This CDR3 has 17 amino acids. Per germline, CDR1 LNHDA and CDR2 SQIVND (reference sequence). V gave up 4 bases and J gave up 2 bases, with 17 bases separating them. Here the CDR3 reads CASSKRGGGQNTGELFF. The CDR3 bases are TGTGCCAGTAGTAAAAGGGGGGGAGGACAAAACACCGGGGAGCTGTTTTTT.

The V gene is TRBV18, the J gene TRBJ1-2, with a tentative D call TRBD1 (6 bases). The CDR3 consists of 15 residues. Germline V CDR1 and CDR2: KGHSH, LQKENI. V lost 2 bases and J lost 1, with 11 bases in between. CDR3 DNA: TGTGCCAGCTCACCAGACAGCAGGGGTAACTATGGCTACACCTTC. Its protein product is CASSPDSRGNYGYTF. The entire variable domain, with the rest obtained from reference TRBV18 and TRBJ1-2, is as follows: NAGVMQNPRHLVRRRGQEARLRCSPMKGHSHVYWYRQLPEEGLKFMVYLQKENIIDESGMPKERFSAEFPKEGPSILRIQQVVRGDSAAYFCASSPDSRGNYGYTFGSGTRLTVV.

This chain uses TRBV12-3 or TRBV12-4 with TRBJ2-1; no clear D. Trimming took off 5 bases at V and 8 bases at J, with 13 bases between the two ends. The length of the CDR3 is 13 residues. The CDR3 coding sequence is TGTGCCAGCAGTCCGCAAACAGAAGATGAGCAGTTCTTC. It translates to CASSPQTEDEQFF.

The chain employs TRBV27 and TRBJ2-3; 9 bases fit TRBD2. Germline CDR1 MNHEY, CDR2 SMNVEV (reference sequence). J was trimmed by 1 base and V by 4 bases; bases with no gene match: 15. This CDR3 is built from 19 residues. The CDR3 DNA reads TGTGCCAGCAGTTACGGTCGGCGGGGGGGAGGTCTGGGCACAGATACGCAGTATTTT. Translation gives CASSYGRRGGGLGTDTQYF.

CDR3 loop: CASSGLAGGNEQFF. The CDR3 nucleotides are TGTGCCAGCAGCGGACTAGCGGGGGGCAATGAGCAGTTCTTC. The gene calls are TRBV6-5 and TRBJ2-1, with 14 bases that match TRBD2. Trimming cost V 6 bases and J 6 bases; bases outside gene matches: 1. This CDR3 is 14 amino acids long. Germline V CDR1 and CDR2: MNHEY, SVGAGI.

This rearrangement joins TRBV18 to TRBJ1-1, with 7 bases identical to TRBD1. Germline V lookup: CDR1 KGHSH, CDR2 LQKENI. V dropped 6 bases and J dropped 4; count of bases not matched to a gene: 11. The CDR3 is made up of 15 amino acids. CDR3 residues: CASSPRGRDGTEAFF. DNA of the CDR3: TGTGCCAGCTCCCCTAGGGGGCGAGATGGCACTGAAGCTTTCTTT.

The V call is TRBV30, the J call TRBJ1-4; D is possibly TRBD1 (5 bases). Germline CDR1 GTSNPN, CDR2 SVGIG (reference sequence). Trimming cost V 3 bases and J 5 bases, with 16 bases left between them. The CDR3 runs 15 residues. The CDR3 region has the DNA TGTGCCTGGAGCGTCAACGCGGGGGAGAATGAAAAACTGTTTTTT. The encoded protein is CAWSVNAGENEKLFF.

The CDR3 here is CASSDGEDNEQFF. For the CDR3, the DNA is TGTGCCAGCAGTGACGGGGAGGACAATGAGCAGTTCTTC. This chain links TRBV6-6 with TRBJ2-1, with TRBD2 as a possible D gene (6 bases). The CDR3 is 13 residues long. V was trimmed by 5 bases and J by 5 bases, leaving 10 bases between them. Germline V gene lookup returns CDR1 MNHNY and CDR2 SVGAGI (reference sequence).